Listed below are T cell receptor beta chains from one sample, sequenced in a study of radiotherapy plus CTLA-4 blockade in lung cancer. Profiling relied on immunoSEQ multiplex PCR, and the TCRdb table lists in-frame clones only, not all of them. The sample records 40,000 or so clones, approximately 83% being singletons. The sequenced sample was peripheral blood, obtained from a patient treated with radiotherapy plus ipilimumab. Receptors were obtained from a human donor with non-small cell lung cancer whose response to radiotherapy plus ipilimumab could not be evaluated. Both conserved end residues are part of each CDR3. Fields, in order: CDR3 length, clone size, D gene, V gene, J gene, CDR3 DNA, CDR3 protein. The D gene is left open where the match is weak. Expanded clones get a size class; other rows say once, few or many, or leave the size out.

14	-	TRBD1	TRBV18	TRBJ2-7	TGTGCCAGCTCTGCATCCACAGGGGCCTACGAGCAGTACTTC	CASSASTGAYEQYF
14	-	TRBD1	TRBV7-2	TRBJ1-1	TGTGCCAGCAGCTCGCGACAGGGGGGCACTGAAGCTTTCTTT	CASSSRQGGTEAFF
13	-	TRBD1	TRBV28	TRBJ1-2	TGTGCCAGCAGCCGGGACAGCCTCTATGGCTACACCTTC	CASSRDSLYGYTF
15	-	TRBD2	TRBV5-6	TRBJ2-7	TGTGCCACCACTGGGGCGGGGGGGCCTCGGAACGAGCAGTACTTC	CATTGAGGPRNEQYF
19	-	TRBD1	TRBV4-3	TRBJ1-6	TGCGCCAGCAGCCAAGACACCGGGACAGGGTTCTCCTATAATTCACCCCTCCACTTT	CASSQDTGTGFSYNSPLHF
14	-	TRBD1	TRBV9	TRBJ2-5	TGTGCCAGCAGCCCTTGGGACAGGCCAGAGACCCAGTACTTC	CASSPWDRPETQYF
19	-	TRBD2	TRBV4-3	TRBJ2-1	TGCGCCAGCAGCCAAGTCCTTAGCGGGGGGGCTCTCTCCTACAATGAGCAGTTCTTC	CASSQVLSGGALSYNEQFF
14	-	-	TRBV7-2	TRBJ1-2	TGTGCCAGCAGCTTAGGGCTCGCTAACTATGGCTACACCTTC	CASSLGLANYGYTF
17	-	TRBD2	TRBV7-2	TRBJ2-5	TGTGCCAGCAGCTTAGTAGCTAGCGGGAGGGGTCAAGAGACCCAGTACTTC	CASSLVASGRGQETQYF
14	once	-	TRBV10-2	TRBJ2-3	TGCGCCAGCAGCGCGCCTGTGGGCACAGATACGCAGTATTTT	CASSAPVGTDTQYF
14	few	TRBD1	TRBV9	TRBJ1-2	TGTGCCAGCAGCACGCGACAGGGGGTAGTAGGCTACACCTTC	CASSTRQGVVGYTF
14	-	-	TRBV9	TRBJ1-1	TGTGCCAGCAGCGCTTTCATGAGGGACACTGAAGCTTTCTTT	CASSAFMRDTEAFF
13	-	-	TRBV13	TRBJ2-1	TGTGCCAGCAGCTCCCTCTCCTACAATGAGCAGTTCTTC	CASSSLSYNEQFF
11	-	-	TRBV5-8	TRBJ2-7	TGTGCCAGCAGCTTGCGAGTCGAGCAGTACTTC	CASSLRVEQYF
14	-	-	TRBV5-1	TRBJ2-7	TGCGCCAGCAGCTTGGGGCAGGGGGGCTACGAGCAGTACTTC	CASSLGQGGYEQYF
16	-	TRBD2	TRBV5-1	TRBJ2-1	TGCGCCAGCAGCTTTGGTAGCGGGTCCTCCTACAATGAGCAGTTCTTC	CASSFGSGSSYNEQFF
16	-	TRBD2	TRBV5-6	TRBJ2-2	TGTGCCAGCAGCTTGGTCGAGCGGGACGGCACCGGGGAGCTGTTTTTT	CASSLVERDGTGELFF
16	-	-	TRBV6-1	TRBJ2-7	TGTGCCAGCAGTGAAGGCGGCAGCCTATTCTCCTACGAGCAGTACTTC	CASSEGGSLFSYEQYF
15	-	-	TRBV4-2	TRBJ2-3	TGTGCCAGCAGCCAACTCGCGGGGCCCACAGATACGCAGTATTTT	CASSQLAGPTDTQYF
14	-	-	TRBV10-2	TRBJ1-1	TGCGCCAGCAGTGATGATAGCCGGGGCACTGAAGCTTTCTTT	CASSDDSRGTEAFF
14	-	-	TRBV6-1	TRBJ1-1	TGTGCCAGCACGACTTCCCGTTCGAACACTGAAGCTTTCTTT	CASTTSRSNTEAFF
19	-	TRBD2	TRBV18	TRBJ2-2	TGTGCCAGCTCAAAGGACAGCCAGGGACTAGCGGGAGCCTCGGGGGAGCTGTTTTTT	CASSKDSQGLAGASGELFF
15	-	-	TRBV5-1	TRBJ2-5	TGCGCCAGCAGCCTCCTGGGCCAGGCAACAGAGACCCAGTACTTC	CASSLLGQATETQYF
14	-	-	TRBV10-3	TRBJ1-2	TGTGCCATCAGTGAGTCCACAGGCCACCATGGCTACACCTTC	CAISESTGHHGYTF
13	-	-	TRBV10-3	TRBJ1-5	TGTGCCATCGGTGAAGACTCCTCTCAGCCCCAGCATTTT	CAIGEDSSQPQHF
14	-	TRBD2	TRBV2	TRBJ2-3	TGTGCCAGCACCCAGGGGACTAGCGGAGATACGCAGTATTTT	CASTQGTSGDTQYF
17	-	-	TRBV7-6	TRBJ2-3	TGTGCCAGCAGCTTAGATTGGCGCGGAGGTAGCACAGATACGCAGTATTTT	CASSLDWRGGSTDTQYF
13	-	TRBD2	TRBV27	TRBJ2-3	TGTGCCAGCAGTCGGACTAGCATAGATACGCAGTATTTT	CASSRTSIDTQYF
16	-	TRBD2	TRBV19	TRBJ2-1	TGTGCCAGTAGTATAGCCGGGTTACTAGCGGGTCGTGAGCAGTTCTTC	CASSIAGLLAGREQFF
12	few	-	TRBV5-6	TRBJ2-5	TGTGCCAGCAGCCGCAGGGAAGAGACCCAGTACTTC	CASSRREETQYF
15	once	TRBD1	TRBV6-4	TRBJ2-3	TGTGCCAGCAGGGACAGGGGAGGTAGCACAGATACGCAGTATTTT	CASRDRGGSTDTQYF
13	-	-	TRBV11-3	TRBJ2-3	TGTGCCAGCAGCTCCTTGACCGGGGATACGCAGTATTTT	CASSSLTGDTQYF
14	-	-	TRBV6-1	TRBJ2-7	TGTGCCAGCAGTATCAACAGGCAAACCTACGAGCAGTACTTC	CASSINRQTYEQYF